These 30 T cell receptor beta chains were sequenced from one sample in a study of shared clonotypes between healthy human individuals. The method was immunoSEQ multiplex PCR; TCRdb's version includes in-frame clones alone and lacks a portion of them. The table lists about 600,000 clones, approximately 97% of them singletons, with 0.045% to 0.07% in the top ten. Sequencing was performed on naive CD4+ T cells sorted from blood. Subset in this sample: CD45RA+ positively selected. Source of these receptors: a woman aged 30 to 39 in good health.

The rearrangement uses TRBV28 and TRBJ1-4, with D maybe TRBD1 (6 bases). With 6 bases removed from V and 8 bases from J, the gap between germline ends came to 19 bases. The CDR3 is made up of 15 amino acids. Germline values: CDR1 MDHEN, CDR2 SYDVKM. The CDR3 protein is CASRLITGIKEKLFF. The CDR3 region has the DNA TGTGCCAGCAGACTGATCACAGGGATAAAAGAAAAACTGTTTTTT.

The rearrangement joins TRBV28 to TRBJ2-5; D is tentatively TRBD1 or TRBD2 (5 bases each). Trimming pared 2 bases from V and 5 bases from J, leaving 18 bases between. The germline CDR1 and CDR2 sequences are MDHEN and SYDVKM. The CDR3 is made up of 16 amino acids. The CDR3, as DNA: TGTGCCAGCAGTTTACTGGGGAGCAGGGTCCGTGAGACCCAGTACTTC. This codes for CASSLLGSRVRETQYF.

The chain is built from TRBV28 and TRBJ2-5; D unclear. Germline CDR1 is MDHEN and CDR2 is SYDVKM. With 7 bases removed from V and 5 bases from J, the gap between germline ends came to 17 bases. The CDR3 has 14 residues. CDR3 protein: CASKTPVHTETQYF. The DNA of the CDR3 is TGTGCCAGCAAAACCCCCGTCCACACCGAGACCCAGTACTTC.

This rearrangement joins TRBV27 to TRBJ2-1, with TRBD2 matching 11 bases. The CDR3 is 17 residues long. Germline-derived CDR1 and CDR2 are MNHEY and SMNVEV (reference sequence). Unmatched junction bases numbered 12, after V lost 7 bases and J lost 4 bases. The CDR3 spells CASTETLAGGPYNEQFF. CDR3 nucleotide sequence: TGTGCCAGCACCGAGACTCTAGCGGGAGGACCATACAATGAGCAGTTCTTC.

CDR3 DNA sequence: TGTGCCAGCAGTTTATCGAAGTTATACGAGCAGTACTTC. The encoded protein is CASSLSKLYEQYF. The V and J genes are TRBV27 and TRBJ2-5, with no clear D. The DNA end favors TRBJ2-7, so the J call may be wrong. The germline CDR1 and CDR2 sequences are MNHEY and SMNVEV (reference sequence). This CDR3 spans 13 amino acids.

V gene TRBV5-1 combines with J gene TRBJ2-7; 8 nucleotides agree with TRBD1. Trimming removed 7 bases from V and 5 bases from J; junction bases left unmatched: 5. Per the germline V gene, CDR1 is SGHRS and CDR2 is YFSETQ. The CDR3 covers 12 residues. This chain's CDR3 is CASRQGSNEQYF. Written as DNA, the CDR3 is TGCGCCAGCCGACAGGGGAGCAACGAGCAGTACTTC.

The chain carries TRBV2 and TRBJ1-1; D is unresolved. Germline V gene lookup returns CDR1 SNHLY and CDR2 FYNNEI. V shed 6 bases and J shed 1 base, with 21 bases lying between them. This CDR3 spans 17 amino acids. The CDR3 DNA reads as TGTGCCAGCAGCTCAACTTGGGCAGTAGGGCGGAACACTGAAGCTTTCTTT. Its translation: CASSSTWAVGRNTEAFF.

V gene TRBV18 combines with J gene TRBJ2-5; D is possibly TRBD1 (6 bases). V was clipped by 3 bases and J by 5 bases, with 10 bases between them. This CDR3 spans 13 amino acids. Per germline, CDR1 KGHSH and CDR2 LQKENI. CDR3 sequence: CASSPRGAETQYF. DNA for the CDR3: TGTGCCAGCTCACCCAGGGGTGCGGAGACCCAGTACTTC.

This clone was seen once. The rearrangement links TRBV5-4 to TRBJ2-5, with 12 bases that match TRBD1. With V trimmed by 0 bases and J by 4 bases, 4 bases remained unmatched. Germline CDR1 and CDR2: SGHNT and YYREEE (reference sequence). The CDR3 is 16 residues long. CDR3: CASSLAGTGGRETQYF. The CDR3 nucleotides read TGTGCCAGCAGCTTGGCCGGGACAGGGGGCAGAGAGACCCAGTACTTC.

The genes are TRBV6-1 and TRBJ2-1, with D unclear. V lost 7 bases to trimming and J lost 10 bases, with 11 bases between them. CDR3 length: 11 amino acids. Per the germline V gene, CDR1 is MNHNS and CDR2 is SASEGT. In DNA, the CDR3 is TGTGCCAGCACCCCACAGAGCGAGCAGTTCTTC. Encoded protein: CASTPQSEQFF.

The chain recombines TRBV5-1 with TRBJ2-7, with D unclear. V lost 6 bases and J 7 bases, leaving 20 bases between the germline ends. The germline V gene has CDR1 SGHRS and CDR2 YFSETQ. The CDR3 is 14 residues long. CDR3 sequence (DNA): TGCGCCAGCACTAAGGGAATACAACTGGGGGAGCAGTACTTC. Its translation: CASTKGIQLGEQYF.

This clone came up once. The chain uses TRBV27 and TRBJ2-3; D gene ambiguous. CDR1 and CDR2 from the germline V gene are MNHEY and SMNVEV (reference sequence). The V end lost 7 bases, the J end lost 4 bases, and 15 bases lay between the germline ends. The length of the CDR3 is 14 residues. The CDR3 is CASKSSGRADTQYF. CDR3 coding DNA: TGTGCCAGCAAAAGCTCCGGTAGGGCAGATACGCAGTATTTT.

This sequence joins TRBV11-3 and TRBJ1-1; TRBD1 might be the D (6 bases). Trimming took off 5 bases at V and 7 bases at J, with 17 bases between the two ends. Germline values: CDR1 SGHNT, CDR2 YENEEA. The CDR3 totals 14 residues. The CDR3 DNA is TGTGCCAGCAGCCCTGGGGGCGCCGCGGGTGAAGCTTTCTTT. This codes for CASSPGGAAGEAFF. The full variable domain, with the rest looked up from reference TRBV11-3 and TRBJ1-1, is EAGVVQSPRYKIIEKKQPVAFWCNPISGHNTLYWYLQNLGQGPELLIRYENEEAVDDSQLPKDRFSAERLKGVDSTLKIQPAELGDSAVYLCASSPGGAAGEAFFGQGTRLTVV.

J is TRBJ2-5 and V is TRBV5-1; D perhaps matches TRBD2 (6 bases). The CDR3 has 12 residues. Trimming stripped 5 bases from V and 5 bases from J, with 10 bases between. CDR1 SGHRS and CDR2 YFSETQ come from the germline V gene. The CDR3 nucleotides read TGCGCCAGCAGGGCTAGCGCGGAGACCCAGTACTTC. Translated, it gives CASRASAETQYF.

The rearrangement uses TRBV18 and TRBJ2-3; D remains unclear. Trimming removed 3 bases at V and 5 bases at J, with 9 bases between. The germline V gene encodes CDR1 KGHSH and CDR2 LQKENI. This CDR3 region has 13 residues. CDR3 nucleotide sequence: TGTGCCAGCTCACCGGGTGTAGTAGATACGCAGTATTTT. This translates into CASSPGVVDTQYF.

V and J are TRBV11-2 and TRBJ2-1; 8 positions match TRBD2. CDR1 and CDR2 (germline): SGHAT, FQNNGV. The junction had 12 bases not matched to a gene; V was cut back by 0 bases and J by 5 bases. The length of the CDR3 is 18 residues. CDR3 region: CASSLEGHLAGLDNEQFF. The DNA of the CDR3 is TGTGCCAGCAGCTTAGAGGGCCATCTAGCGGGTCTGGACAATGAGCAGTTCTTC.

The CDR3: CASSIRGYTDTQYF. The CDR3 bases are TGTGCCAGTAGTATTCGCGGGTACACAGATACGCAGTATTTT. The J gene is TRBJ2-3, the V gene TRBV19; D is possibly TRBD2 (5 bases). V was cut by 3 bases and J by 2 bases, with 9 bases left in between. The CDR3 length is 14 residues. Germline V gene data show CDR1 as LNHDA and CDR2 as SQIVND (reference sequence).

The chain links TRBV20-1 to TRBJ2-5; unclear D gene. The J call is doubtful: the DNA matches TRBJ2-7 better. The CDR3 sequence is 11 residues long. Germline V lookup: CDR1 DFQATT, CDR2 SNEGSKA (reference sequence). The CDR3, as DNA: TGCAGTGCTAGAGTCGACTACGAGCAGTACTTC. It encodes CSARVDYEQYF.

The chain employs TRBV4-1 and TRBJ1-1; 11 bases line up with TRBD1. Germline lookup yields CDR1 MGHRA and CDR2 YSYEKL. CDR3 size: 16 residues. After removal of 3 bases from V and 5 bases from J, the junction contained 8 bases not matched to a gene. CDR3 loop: CASSQGPRDRGTEAFF. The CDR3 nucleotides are TGCGCCAGCAGCCAGGGTCCTCGGGACAGGGGGACTGAAGCTTTCTTT.

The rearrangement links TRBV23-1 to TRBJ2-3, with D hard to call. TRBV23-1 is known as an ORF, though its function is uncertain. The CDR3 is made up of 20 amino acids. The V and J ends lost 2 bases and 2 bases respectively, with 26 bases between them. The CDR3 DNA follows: TGCGCCAGCAGTCAAGCTTTAATGAGTGACATACTTTTAAACACAGATACGCAGTATTTT. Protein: CASSQALMSDILLNTDTQYF.

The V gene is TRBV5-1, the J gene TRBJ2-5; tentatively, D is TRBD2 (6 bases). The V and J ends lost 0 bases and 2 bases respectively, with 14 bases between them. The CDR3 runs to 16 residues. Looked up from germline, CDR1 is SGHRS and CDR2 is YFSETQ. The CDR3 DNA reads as TGCGCCAGCAGCTTGGTCGGAGGGTTAAGGCAAGAGACCCAGTACTTC. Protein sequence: CASSLVGGLRQETQYF.

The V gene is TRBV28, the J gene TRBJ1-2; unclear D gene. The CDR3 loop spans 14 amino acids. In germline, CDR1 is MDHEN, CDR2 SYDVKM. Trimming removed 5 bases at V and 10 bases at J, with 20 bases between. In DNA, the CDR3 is TGTGCCAGCAGTGGTACCGGGCCACCGGAGACCTACACCTTC. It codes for CASSGTGPPETYTF.

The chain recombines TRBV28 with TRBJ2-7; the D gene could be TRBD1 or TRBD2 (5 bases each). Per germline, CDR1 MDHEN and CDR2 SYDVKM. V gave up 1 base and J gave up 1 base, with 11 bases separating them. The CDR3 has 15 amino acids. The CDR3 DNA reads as TGTGCCAGCAGTTTATCGGCAGGGACGTCCTACGAGCAGTACTTC. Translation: CASSLSAGTSYEQYF.

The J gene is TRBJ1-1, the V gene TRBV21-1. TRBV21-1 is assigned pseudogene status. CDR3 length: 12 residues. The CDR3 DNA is TGTGCCAGCAGCCCACGACGGGCGGTGGCTTTCTTT. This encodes CASSPRRAVAFF.

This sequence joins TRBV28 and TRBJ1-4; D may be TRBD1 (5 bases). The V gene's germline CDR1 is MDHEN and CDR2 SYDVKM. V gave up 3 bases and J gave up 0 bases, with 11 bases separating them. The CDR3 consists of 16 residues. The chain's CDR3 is CASSFSGRPTNEKLFF. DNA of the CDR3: TGTGCCAGCAGTTTTTCGGGACGGCCAACTAATGAAAAACTGTTTTTT.

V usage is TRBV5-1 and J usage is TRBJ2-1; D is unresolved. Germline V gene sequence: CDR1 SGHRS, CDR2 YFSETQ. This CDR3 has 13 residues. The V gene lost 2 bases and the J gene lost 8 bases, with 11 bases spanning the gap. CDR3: CASSFRPRHEQFF. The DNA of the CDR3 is TGCGCCAGCAGCTTCCGTCCGAGACATGAGCAGTTCTTC.

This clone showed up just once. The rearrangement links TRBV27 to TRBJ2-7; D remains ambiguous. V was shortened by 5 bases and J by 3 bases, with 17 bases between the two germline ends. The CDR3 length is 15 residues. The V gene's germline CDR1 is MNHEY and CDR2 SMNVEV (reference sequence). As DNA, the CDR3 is TGTGCCAGCAGTCTGCGTTTTCGAGAAAACTACGAGCAGTACTTC. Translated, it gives CASSLRFRENYEQYF.

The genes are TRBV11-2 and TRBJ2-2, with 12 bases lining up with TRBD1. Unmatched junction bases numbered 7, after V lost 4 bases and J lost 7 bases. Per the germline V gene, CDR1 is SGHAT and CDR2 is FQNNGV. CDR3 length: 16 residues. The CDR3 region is CASSSGGQGALGELFF. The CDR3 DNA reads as TGTGCCAGCAGCTCGGGGGGACAGGGGGCCCTCGGGGAGCTGTTTTTT.

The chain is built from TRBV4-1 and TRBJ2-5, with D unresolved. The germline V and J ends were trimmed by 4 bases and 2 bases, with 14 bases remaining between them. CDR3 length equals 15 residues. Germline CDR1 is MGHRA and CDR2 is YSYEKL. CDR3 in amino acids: CASSPYITNQETQYF. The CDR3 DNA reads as TGCGCCAGCAGCCCATACATTACAAATCAAGAGACCCAGTACTTC.

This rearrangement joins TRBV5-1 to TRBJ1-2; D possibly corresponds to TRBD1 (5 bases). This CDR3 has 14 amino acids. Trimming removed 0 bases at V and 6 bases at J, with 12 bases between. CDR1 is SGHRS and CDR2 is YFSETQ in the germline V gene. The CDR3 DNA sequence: TGCGCCAGCAGCTTGGTACAAGGGGCAAATGGCTACACCTTC. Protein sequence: CASSLVQGANGYTF.